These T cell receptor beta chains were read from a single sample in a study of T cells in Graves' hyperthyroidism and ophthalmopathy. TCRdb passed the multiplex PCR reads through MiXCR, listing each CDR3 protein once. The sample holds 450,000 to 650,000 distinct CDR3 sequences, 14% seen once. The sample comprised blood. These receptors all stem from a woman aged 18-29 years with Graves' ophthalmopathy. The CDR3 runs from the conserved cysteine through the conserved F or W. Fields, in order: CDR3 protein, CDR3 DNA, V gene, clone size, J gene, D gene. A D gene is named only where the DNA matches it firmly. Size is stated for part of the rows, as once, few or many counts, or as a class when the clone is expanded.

CASSYQRSTDTQYF,TGTGCCAGCAGTTACCAGCGGAGCACAGATACGCAGTATTTT,TRBV6-1,many,TRBJ2-3,.
CASSYPGERRGYTF,TGTGCCAGCAGTTACCCGGGGGAGAGGCGTGGCTACACCTTC,TRBV6-2/TRBV6-3,few,TRBJ1-2,.
CATSDETGGRRTGELFF,TGTGCCACCAGTGACGAAACAGGGGGTCGCAGAACCGGGGAGCTGTTTTTT,TRBV24-1,few,TRBJ2-2,TRBD1
CASSPPPGVGNTEAFF,TGTGCCAGCAGTCCTCCTCCTGGGGTTGGGAACACTGAAGCTTTCTTT,TRBV28,many,TRBJ1-1,.
CASSPLGPYEQYF,TGTGCCAGCAGCCCCCTGGGGCCATACGAGCAGTACTTC,TRBV5-5,many,TRBJ2-7,.
CASGRQGNGYTF,TGTGCCAGCGGTAGACAGGGGAATGGCTACACCTTC,TRBV4-2,few,TRBJ1-2,TRBD1
CATSDPTGGETQYF,TGTGCCACCAGTGATCCGACGGGAGGGGAGACCCAGTACTTC,TRBV24-1,many,TRBJ2-5,TRBD2
CASSLAGQGLHSNQPQHF,TGTGCCAGCAGCTTGGCCGGACAGGGGCTACATAGCAATCAGCCCCAGCATTTT,TRBV5-8,.,TRBJ1-5,TRBD1
CVSSAQFF,TGTGTCAGCAGTGCGCAGTTCTTC,TRBV27,.,TRBJ2-1,.
CASSQFEGDPSSYEQYF,TGTGCCAGCAGCCAATTCGAGGGGGACCCAAGCTCCTACGAGCAGTACTTC,TRBV7-9,many,TRBJ2-7,.
CASGDRGQETQYF,TGTGCCAGCGGGGATAGGGGGCAAGAGACCCAGTACTTC,TRBV5-8,.,TRBJ2-5,.
CASSEFEAGVQPQHF,TGTGCCAGCAGTGAATTCGAGGCAGGGGTTCAGCCCCAGCATTTT,TRBV6-1,many,TRBJ1-5,.
CASSEILWDRGNEKLFF,TGTGCCAGCAGTGAAATTCTATGGGACAGGGGGAATGAAAAACTGTTTTTT,TRBV2,many,TRBJ1-4,TRBD1
CASSPPETQYF,TGTGCCAGCAGCCCACCAGAGACCCAGTACTTC,TRBV5-8,.,TRBJ2-5,.
CASSRTGLLSYTF,TGTGCCAGCAGCCGGACAGGGCTCCTGAGCTACACCTTC,TRBV27,few,TRBJ1-2,TRBD1
CASSQDPSSYNSPLHF,TGTGCCAGCAGCCAAGATCCGAGCTCCTATAATTCACCCCTCCACTTT,TRBV3-1,.,TRBJ1-6,.
CATGLAGGPSSYEQYF,TGTGCCACCGGACTAGCGGGAGGACCGAGCTCCTACGAGCAGTACTTC,TRBV28,many,TRBJ2-7,TRBD2
CASRYYTGLAGDPAGDTQYF,TGCGCCAGCCGCTACTATACGGGACTAGCGGGAGACCCAGCCGGGGATACGCAGTATTTT,TRBV10-2,many,TRBJ2-3,TRBD2
CASSWAQTSGSETGELFF,TGTGCCAGCAGTTGGGCCCAGACTAGCGGGAGTGAAACCGGGGAGCTGTTTTTT,TRBV27,.,TRBJ2-2,TRBD2
CASSPLGEQFF,TGTGCCAGCAGCCCCCTTGGTGAGCAGTTCTTC,TRBV13,many,TRBJ2-1,.
CASSQVSGRGRREQYF,TGCGCCAGCAGCCAAGTAAGTGGCCGGGGGCGCCGGGAGCAGTACTTC,TRBV4-1,many,TRBJ2-7,.
CSARIQGGPTNTGELFF,TGCAGTGCTAGAATCCAGGGAGGGCCAACGAACACCGGGGAGCTGTTTTTT,TRBV20-1,many,TRBJ2-2,TRBD2
CASSQRGQGGETQYF,TGTGCCAGCAGCCAGAGGGGACAGGGCGGAGAGACCCAGTACTTC,TRBV3-1,many,TRBJ2-5,TRBD1
CSASPTTDTEAFF,TGCAGTGCTAGTCCCACGACAGACACTGAAGCTTTCTTT,TRBV20-1,many,TRBJ1-1,.
CASSSITSTGTDTQYF,TGTGCCAGCAGCTCCATTACTAGTACGGGCACAGATACGCAGTATTTT,TRBV7-6,many,TRBJ2-3,.
CASSLAGQGRDEQFF,TGTGCCAGCAGCTTAGCAGGACAGGGTAGAGATGAGCAGTTCTTC,TRBV7-2,few,TRBJ2-1,TRBD1
CASSQDSAGLNQPQHF,TGTGCCAGCAGCCAAGACTCGGCAGGGCTCAATCAGCCCCAGCATTTT,TRBV4-2,many,TRBJ1-5,.
CASSFRGWGEKLFF,TGTGCCAGCAGCTTCAGGGGGTGGGGTGAAAAACTGTTTTTT,TRBV9,few,TRBJ1-4,TRBD1
CASSLTGSNDHIQYF,TGTGCCAGCAGTTTAACGGGATCGAACGATCACATTCAGTACTTC,TRBV27,.,TRBJ2-4,.
CATSRGTSGSYEQYF,TGTGCCACCAGCAGGGGGACTAGCGGGAGCTACGAGCAGTACTTC,TRBV15,.,TRBJ2-7,TRBD2
CASLPGRGLSPYNEQFF,TGTGCCAGCCTTCCCGGGCGGGGGCTCTCCCCCTACAATGAGCAGTTCTTC,TRBV2,many,TRBJ2-1,.
CSALRGDRAFYEQYF,TGCAGTGCTCTCCGCGGGGACAGGGCATTCTACGAGCAGTACTTC,TRBV20-1,many,TRBJ2-7,TRBD1
CASSSASLGVYEQYF,TGTGCCAGCAGCTCGGCTAGCCTTGGGGTCTACGAGCAGTACTTC,TRBV7-2,many,TRBJ2-7,.
CGNSFSNQPQHF,TGTGGGAACAGCTTTTCTAATCAGCCCCAGCATTTT,TRBV27,many,TRBJ1-5,.
CASSLAGPGYEQFF,TGTGCCAGCAGTTTGGCGGGTCCGGGGTATGAGCAGTTCTTC,TRBV12-3/TRBV12-4,many,TRBJ2-1,.
CASREDNWGREFPNRTEAFF,TGTGCCAGCAGGGAAGACAATTGGGGCAGGGAATTCCCCAATCGCACTGAAGCTTTCTTT,TRBV2,many,TRBJ1-1,.
CSGVAGGLYGDTQYF,TGCAGCGGTGTGGCGGGAGGCCTGTACGGAGATACGCAGTATTTT,TRBV29-1,.,TRBJ2-3,TRBD2
CASSPRVATSYNEQFF,TGTGCCAGCAGCCCCCGAGTGGCTACCTCCTACAATGAGCAGTTCTTC,TRBV11-3,.,TRBJ2-1,.
CSAEGPYQETQYF,TGCAGTGCAGAGGGCCCGTACCAAGAGACCCAGTACTTC,TRBV20-1,many,TRBJ2-5,.
CASSTVIPEAFF,TGTGCCAGCAGTACAGTTATACCTGAAGCTTTCTTT,TRBV28,many,TRBJ1-1,.
CASSDTGDYGYTF,TGTGCCAGCAGTGACACCGGAGACTATGGCTACACCTTC,TRBV6-1,many,TRBJ1-2,.
CASSNWGDGNIQYF,TGTGCCAGCAGTAACTGGGGTGATGGAAACATTCAGTACTTC,TRBV6-2/TRBV6-3,many,TRBJ2-4,.
CASSGGGMNTEAFF,TGTGCCAGCAGTGGAGGGGGTATGAATACTGAAGCTTTCTTT,TRBV28,.,TRBJ1-1,.
CASSLEPAGNTQYF,TGCGCCAGCAGCCTCGAACCCGCCGGGAATACGCAGTATTTT,TRBV4-1,few,TRBJ2-3,.
CASSFIGVGLAGGSSYNEQFF,TGTGCCAGCAGTTTTATAGGCGTGGGGCTAGCGGGAGGGAGCTCCTACAATGAGCAGTTCTTC,TRBV28,many,TRBJ2-1,TRBD2
CASSLDRERTQYF,TGTGCCAGCAGTCTGGACAGGGAACGGACCCAGTACTTC,TRBV2,many,TRBJ2-5,TRBD1
CSVERAGTSGSYEQYF,TGCAGCGTTGAAAGGGCCGGAACTAGCGGGAGCTACGAGCAGTACTTC,TRBV29-1,many,TRBJ2-7,TRBD2
CASSYLGGAGETQYF,TGTGCCAGCAGCTATCTGGGGGGGGCGGGAGAGACCCAGTACTTC,TRBV7-2,few,TRBJ2-5,.
CASSSGEGGSSYEQYF,TGCGCCAGCAGCTCCGGTGAGGGCGGGAGCTCCTACGAGCAGTACTTC,TRBV5-1,.,TRBJ2-7,TRBD2
CASSSPWGITDTQYF,TGTGCCAGCAGCTCCCCCTGGGGCATCACAGATACGCAGTATTTT,TRBV5-6,many,TRBJ2-3,.
CASSPLITRSHNEQFF,TGTGCCAGCAGCCCTCTGATTACTCGTAGCCACAATGAGCAGTTCTTC,TRBV6-2/TRBV6-3,many,TRBJ2-1,.
CASSLAEFHIQYF,TGTGCCAGCAGCTTGGCTGAGTTCCACATTCAGTACTTC,TRBV5-6,.,TRBJ2-4,.
CASSVAREQYF,TGTGCCAGCTCAGTCGCGCGGGAGCAGTACTTC,TRBV18,many,TRBJ2-7,.
CASSLQGGGEQYF,TGTGCCAGCAGCCTACAGGGAGGAGGCGAGCAGTACTTC,TRBV11-3,many,TRBJ2-7,.
CASSQRGSLEYNEQFF,TGTGCCAGCAGCCAAAGGGGGTCTCTCGAGTACAATGAGCAGTTCTTC,TRBV7-9,many,TRBJ2-1,.
CASSQRRTSGSYEQYF,TGTGCCAGCAGCCAAAGGAGGACTAGCGGCTCCTACGAGCAGTACTTC,TRBV5-8,many,TRBJ2-7,TRBD2
CSARDRGRSSYEQYF,TGCAGTGCTAGAGATCGCGGACGGAGCTCCTACGAGCAGTACTTC,TRBV20-1,many,TRBJ2-7,.